This TCR beta chain was sequenced in a study of T cell responses to AZD1222 COVID-19 vaccine. Study conclusions and caveats: Unmutated regions of variants are reportedly targeted by nearly half of spike-specific TCRs. The donors showed a predominance of white British ancestry and of females, with possible underestimation of clonal diversity. Only a handful of AZD1222 recipients tested seropositive at baseline.

The assay was immunoSEQ multiplex PCR, and TCRdb's table has in-frame clones only and misses some. The sample lists over 140,000 clones, 80% to 95% occurring once. Comment on this clone: Its target is unknown.

Trimming removed 5 bases from V and 12 bases from J; junction bases left unmatched: 9. The V gene's germline CDR1 is MDHEN and CDR2 SYDVKM. This CDR3 is built from 13 residues. This clonotype originated in an adult who received the AZD1222 COVID-19 vaccine. Specimen: peripheral blood, collected 28 days after the second AZD1222 dose. V gene TRBV28 combines with J gene TRBJ2-7, with 11 bases fitting TRBD2. The CDR3 DNA reads TGTGCCAGCAGTCCACGTAGCGGGAGGGCTGGGTACTTC. This translates into CASSPRSGRAGYF.